Each of the 11 T cell receptor beta chains below was sequenced from the same sample in a study of cytomegalovirus exposure and HLA in healthy donors. The PCR had 60 Vbeta and 13 Jbeta primers. Produced via immunoSEQ multiplex PCR; TCRdb's table is partial and in-frame only. The table records about 190,000 clones, roughly 90% of them present only once. The specimen sequenced was PBMCs. The source of these receptors is a boy under 10 years old in good health and CMV-seronegative.

The chain carries TRBV6-1 and TRBJ2-7; D might be TRBD1 (7 bases). The length of the CDR3 is 15 residues. The V gene's germline CDR1 is MNHNS and CDR2 SASEGT. V dropped 3 bases and J dropped 7 bases, with 19 bases sitting between them. DNA for the CDR3: TGTGCCAGCAGTGACAGGGGGGCCCTACGAAGGGAGCAGTACTTC. As protein: CASSDRGALRREQYF.

The chain has TRBV28 and TRBJ1-6; tentatively, D is TRBD1 (6 bases). The CDR3 extends over 18 amino acids. Trimming removed 6 bases at V and 0 bases at J, with 18 bases between. Looked up from germline, CDR1 is MDHEN and CDR2 is SYDVKM. The DNA for the CDR3 is TGTGCCAGCAGACGCCAGGGGAGAAATCGCTCCTATAATTCACCCCTCCACTTT. It specifies CASRRQGRNRSYNSPLHF. The whole variable domain, filled in from reference TRBV28 and TRBJ1-6, reads DVKVTQSSRYLVKRTGEKVFLECVQDMDHENMFWYRQDPGLGLRLIYFSYDVKMKEKGDIPEGYSVSREKKERFSLILESASTNQTSMYLCASRRQGRNRSYNSPLHFGNGTRLTVT.

Only one count was recorded for this clone. The chain joins TRBV18 to TRBJ1-2, with no clear D. CDR3 length equals 15 residues. Between the trimmed V and J ends, which lost 3 bases and 5 bases, there was a span of 16 bases. Germline V gene data show CDR1 as KGHSH and CDR2 as LQKENI. The CDR3, as DNA: TGTGCCAGCTCACCCGGGATAGGGCGGCATTATGGCTACACCTTC. It specifies CASSPGIGRHYGYTF.

As for this clone: In the same sample, other DNA sequences code for this CDR3. The rearrangement joins TRBV19 to TRBJ2-7; D perhaps matches TRBD1 (5 bases). The germline gives CDR1 LNHDA, CDR2 SQIVND (reference sequence). The V gene lost 6 bases and the J gene lost 0 bases, with 12 bases spanning the gap. The CDR3 sequence is 14 residues long. CDR3 sequence reads: CASSPGQSSYEQYF. The CDR3 DNA follows: TGTGCCAGTAGCCCAGGGCAAAGCTCCTACGAGCAGTACTTC.

This chain joins TRBV19 and TRBJ2-7; 7 bases are shared with TRBD1. The V gene's germline CDR1 is LNHDA and CDR2 SQIVND (reference sequence). This CDR3 region has 15 residues. V shed 3 bases, J shed 2 bases, and the junction held 7 bases outside the gene matches. CDR3 amino acids: CASSIEPGGAYEQYF. The CDR3 region has the DNA TGTGCCAGTAGTATCGAGCCAGGGGGAGCCTACGAGCAGTACTTC.

This sequence joins TRBV7-9 and TRBJ1-6; maybe TRBD1 (5 bases). Germline CDR1 reads SEHNR; CDR2 reads FQNEAQ (reference sequence). Trimming pared 5 bases from V and 10 bases from J, leaving 9 bases between. This CDR3 is 12 amino acids long. Written as DNA, the CDR3 is TGTGCCAGCAGCGGGACTGGGTCACCCCTCCACTTT. The encoded protein is CASSGTGSPLHF.

The chain recombines TRBV6-1 with TRBJ2-3, with 12 nucleotides matching TRBD2. The CDR3 covers 16 residues. Germline loops: CDR1 MNHNS, CDR2 SASEGT. Trimming took 1 base from V and 7 from J; bases not matched to a gene: 6. CDR3 coding DNA: TGTGCCAGCAGTGAAGGCCTAGCGGGAGGGCCGAATACGCAGTATTTT. Encoded protein: CASSEGLAGGPNTQYF.

This chain connects TRBV13 to TRBJ2-1, with 10 nucleotides matching TRBD2. This CDR3 contains 16 residues. The ends lost 5 bases at V and 9 bases at J; junction bases unmatched: 13. Germline CDR1 PRHDT, CDR2 FYEKMQ (reference sequence). The CDR3 sequence is CASSREGLAGVGEQFF. The CDR3 DNA follows: TGTGCCAGCAGCAGAGAGGGGCTAGCGGGAGTCGGTGAGCAGTTCTTC.

The chain carries TRBV28 and TRBJ1-5, with D tentatively TRBD1 (5 bases). Trimming removed 6 bases at V and 7 bases at J, with 19 bases between. CDR3 length: 15 residues. The V gene's germline CDR1 is MDHEN and CDR2 SYDVKM. CDR3 sequence: CASSWPSRVEQPQHF. The CDR3, as DNA: TGTGCCAGCAGCTGGCCCTCCAGGGTAGAACAGCCCCAGCATTTT.

This chain links TRBV2 with TRBJ1-1; maybe TRBD1 (6 bases). V lost 8 bases and J lost 0, with 10 bases in between. CDR1 and CDR2 (germline): SNHLY, FYNNEI. This CDR3 is built from 13 residues. DNA of the CDR3: TGTGCCAGCGGGCAGGGGTTGAACACTGAAGCTTTCTTT. This translates into CASGQGLNTEAFF.

This clone was recorded a few times. The J gene is TRBJ2-7, the V gene TRBV6-1; TRBD1 agrees at 7 bases. This CDR3 is built from 14 residues. After removal of 3 bases from V and 3 bases from J, the junction contained 5 bases not matched to a gene. Germline V CDR1 and CDR2: MNHNS, SASEGT. As DNA, the CDR3 is TGTGCCAGCAGTGACTACAGGGGTAGCTACGAGCAGTACTTC. Its translation is CASSDYRGSYEQYF.